The 21 T cell receptor beta chains presented below share a single source sample, sequenced in a study of cytomegalovirus exposure and HLA in healthy donors. Researchers ran the PCR with 60 Vbeta and 13 Jbeta primers. Measured with immunoSEQ multiplex PCR; TCRdb has only the in-frame clones, and not every one. There are tens of thousands of clones in the sample; 78% occur only once, and around 4.6% lies in the top ten. Source material: PBMCs. These receptors originate from a woman in her thirties or forties in good health and CMV-seropositive.

This chain joins TRBV14 and TRBJ1-1; unclear D gene. V gave up 2 bases and J gave up 1 base, with 8 bases separating them. CDR3 length equals 14 residues. Germline CDR1 SGHDN, CDR2 FVKESK. This chain's CDR3 is CASSQNTGNTEAFF. The DNA of the CDR3 is TGTGCCAGCAGCCAAAATACGGGGAACACTGAAGCTTTCTTT.

The gene calls are TRBV27 and TRBJ2-7, with 14 bases lining up with TRBD2. The CDR3 sequence is 15 residues long. The trim removed 6 bases at V and 5 bases at J, leaving 6 bases unmatched. Per germline, CDR1 MNHEY and CDR2 SMNVEV (reference sequence). In DNA, the CDR3 is TGTGCCAGCAGCCTTGCGACTAGCGGGAGGGACGAGCAGTACTTC. Its protein is CASSLATSGRDEQYF.

The chain combines TRBV7-3 with TRBJ2-2, with D possibly being TRBD2 (5 bases). Germline V gene data show CDR1 as SGHTA and CDR2 as FQGTGA. CDR3 length equals 17 residues. V was trimmed by 1 base and J by 0 bases, leaving 12 bases between them. This chain's CDR3 is CASSLIIVRANTGELFF. The CDR3 DNA reads TGTGCCAGCAGCTTAATTATCGTGAGGGCGAACACCGGGGAGCTGTTTTTT.

The chain couples TRBV11-3 to TRBJ2-1, with TRBD2 identical over 10 bases. V lost 5 bases, J lost 1 base, and 8 bases stayed unmatched. Germline V CDR1 and CDR2: SGHNT, YENEEA. The CDR3 is 17 amino acids. The CDR3 spells CASSPRASGSSYNEQFF. The CDR3 region has the DNA TGTGCCAGCAGCCCCCGGGCTAGCGGGAGTTCCTACAATGAGCAGTTCTTC.

This rearrangement joins TRBV30 to TRBJ1-2; 7 positions agree with TRBD1. J was trimmed by 2 bases and V by 2 bases; bases with no gene match: 2. CDR1 GTSNPN and CDR2 SVGIG come from the germline V gene (reference sequence). The CDR3 is 13 amino acids. The CDR3, as DNA: TGTGCCTGGAGTTTGACAGGGAACTATGGCTACACCTTC. Translating it yields CAWSLTGNYGYTF.

The CDR3 is CASRTTVNYGYTF. The CDR3 DNA sequence: TGTGCCAGCAGAACCACAGTTAACTATGGCTACACCTTC. The V and J genes are TRBV28 and TRBJ1-2; no clear D gene. The CDR3 extends over 13 amino acids. The V gene lost 6 bases and the J gene lost 1 base, with 9 bases spanning the gap. CDR1 is MDHEN, CDR2 SYDVKM, per germline.

As concerns this clone: One end of the junction varies from germline; a read error may be responsible. CDR3 sequence: CASSLSGQGSQPQHF. As DNA, the CDR3 is TGTGCCAGCAGTCTATCTGGACAGGGGAGTCAGCCCCAGCATTTT. The chain couples TRBV27 to TRBJ1-5, with 9 positions matching TRBD1. The CDR3 spans 15 residues. Germline values: CDR1 MNHEY, CDR2 SMNVEV (reference sequence).

Concerning this clone: The sample holds other DNA sequences that translate to the same CDR3. The chain employs TRBV28 and TRBJ1-5; perhaps TRBD1 as D (6 bases). Germline CDR1 is MDHEN and CDR2 is SYDVKM. This CDR3 has 13 amino acids. Trimming removed 6 bases from V and 0 bases from J, with 6 bases in between. In nucleotides, the CDR3 is TGTGCCAGCAGAGGGGGTAGCAATCAGCCCCAGCATTTT. Translation: CASRGGSNQPQHF.

The rearrangement joins TRBV19 to TRBJ2-5, with 9 positions matching TRBD2. The J segment lost 2 bases and the V segment lost 5 bases, leaving 6 bases of the junction unmatched. Germline loops: CDR1 LNHDA, CDR2 SQIVND (reference sequence). CDR3 size: 15 residues. CDR3 nucleotide sequence: TGTGCCAGTAGTTCTTCTAGCGGGGTACAAGAGACCCAGTACTTC. This codes for CASSSSSGVQETQYF.

This sequence joins TRBV19 and TRBJ1-2; tentative D call: TRBD1 (6 bases). V lost 7 bases to trimming and J lost 4 bases, with 19 bases between them. CDR3 length: 15 residues. Germline V lookup: CDR1 LNHDA, CDR2 SQIVND (reference sequence). The chain's CDR3 is CASTPRGGPGYGYTF. Written as DNA, the CDR3 is TGTGCCAGTACCCCAAGGGGGGGCCCGGGCTATGGCTACACCTTC. The full variable domain, in which reference TRBV19 and TRBJ1-2 provide the parts outside the CDR3, is DGGITQSPKYLFRKEGQNVTLSCEQNLNHDAMYWYRQDPGQGLRLIYYSQIVNDFQKGDIAEGYSVSREKKESFPLTVTSAQKNPTAFYLCASTPRGGPGYGYTFGSGTRLTVV.

This clone was seen once. This chain uses TRBV2 with TRBJ2-2, with TRBD1 as a possible D gene (5 bases). The germline V gene encodes CDR1 SNHLY and CDR2 FYNNEI. The CDR3 is made up of 14 amino acids. The V end lost 1 base, the J end lost 3 bases, and 6 bases lay between the germline ends. This chain's CDR3 is CASSEGTYTGELFF. In DNA form, the CDR3 reads TGTGCCAGCAGTGAAGGGACATACACCGGGGAGCTGTTTTTT.

The rearrangement uses TRBV29-1 and TRBJ1-2; TRBD1 matches at 7 bases. Germline V lookup: CDR1 SQVTM, CDR2 ANQGSEA. V lost 6 bases, J lost 4 bases, and 11 bases stayed unmatched. The CDR3 consists of 14 residues. CDR3 protein: CSVLSTGVTYGYTF. The CDR3, as DNA: TGCAGCGTCCTTAGTACAGGGGTGACCTATGGCTACACCTTC.

The chain employs TRBV5-4 and TRBJ2-3; D gene ambiguous. CDR1 SGHNT and CDR2 YYREEE come from the germline V gene (reference sequence). This CDR3 region has 12 residues. The germline V and J ends were trimmed by 4 bases and 0 bases, with 3 bases remaining between them. The CDR3 loop reads CASSRSTDTQYF. DNA of the CDR3: TGTGCCAGCAGCCGGAGCACAGATACGCAGTATTTT.

The chain combines TRBV18 with TRBJ1-1; 10 bases align to TRBD1. Germline V gives CDR1 KGHSH, CDR2 LQKENI. This CDR3 comprises 13 residues. J gave up 11 bases and V 0 bases, and 3 bases lay outside the gene matches. The DNA for the CDR3 is TGTGCCAGCTCACCACCGATGACAGGGGGCGCTTTCTTT. Translation gives CASSPPMTGGAFF.

This clone was counted a single time. The rearrangement joins TRBV6-5 to TRBJ2-7; TRBD2 agrees at 9 bases. This CDR3 comprises 15 residues. CDR1 MNHEY and CDR2 SVGAGI come from the germline V gene. V lost 6 bases and J lost 0; bases outside the gene matches: 6. CDR3 in DNA: TGTGCCAGCAGATTGACTAGCGGCAACTCCTACGAGCAGTACTTC. Protein: CASRLTSGNSYEQYF.

The V and J genes are TRBV18 and TRBJ2-7, with D possibly being TRBD1 (6 bases). V was cut by 1 base and J by 4 bases, with 17 bases left in between. Germline lookup yields CDR1 KGHSH and CDR2 LQKENI. This CDR3 is built from 16 residues. DNA for the CDR3: TGTGCCAGCTCACCACAAGGATCAACAGGGCAATACGAGCAGTACTTC. Its translation: CASSPQGSTGQYEQYF.

This sequence joins TRBV6-5 and TRBJ2-7, with D hard to call. The CDR3 is made up of 13 amino acids. V lost 3 bases to trimming and J lost 0 bases, with 6 bases between them. Germline CDR1 MNHEY, CDR2 SVGAGI. CDR3 sequence (DNA): TGTGCCAGCAGTTATCTGAGCTCCTACGAGCAGTACTTC. Translated: CASSYLSSYEQYF.

The chain is built from TRBV19 and TRBJ2-5; 9 bases align to TRBD1. CDR1 and CDR2 (germline): LNHDA, SQIVND (reference sequence). The trim removed 4 bases at V and 4 bases at J, leaving 1 base unmatched. This CDR3 has 13 amino acids. The CDR3 loop is CASSTGQGETQYF. CDR3 nucleotides: TGTGCCAGTAGTACGGGACAGGGAGAGACCCAGTACTTC.

A single count supports this clone. The chain carries TRBV6-1 and TRBJ1-2; no reliable D call. Germline CDR1 MNHNS, CDR2 SASEGT. The CDR3 has 13 residues. V was pared by 3 bases and J by 4 bases, with 9 bases between. CDR3 region: CASSESQSYGYTF. Here the CDR3 DNA reads TGTGCCAGCAGTGAGTCCCAATCCTATGGCTACACCTTC.

This clone was recorded a few times. The chain uses TRBV6-1 and TRBJ1-3, with D perhaps matching TRBD1 (5 bases). V lost 2 bases and J 4 bases, leaving 15 bases between the germline ends. This CDR3 contains 16 residues. Germline CDR1 is MNHNS and CDR2 is SASEGT. The CDR3: CASSEPGGPGGNTIYF. The CDR3 DNA reads as TGTGCCAGCAGTGAACCGGGGGGTCCAGGAGGAAACACCATATATTTT.

Here the CDR3 reads CASSLAGGIYFTEAFF. CDR3 bases: TGTGCCAGCAGTTTAGCAGGGGGCATTTATTTCACTGAAGCTTTCTTT. V usage is TRBV27 and J usage is TRBJ1-1; 8 positions match TRBD1. The junction had 9 bases not matched to a gene; V was cut back by 2 bases and J by 4 bases. This CDR3 comprises 16 residues. Germline CDR1 is MNHEY and CDR2 is SMNVEV (reference sequence).